This TCR beta chain was found in a study of monozygotic twins with inflammatory bowel disease. A word on this clonotype: Its antigen is not identified.

Germline CDR1 is SGHVS and CDR2 is FNYEAQ. The CDR3 length is 17 residues. Researchers ran eight separate cDNA reactions for each sample. TCRdb reanalyzed the 5' RACE reads, giving one entry per CDR3 protein sequence and no DNA. Its table lists fewer than 550,000 distinct CDR3 sequences. Notes on the study in general: Fewer clonotypes were shared with others by IBD patients than by healthy twins, especially with disease activity. Immunosuppressive treatment differences may have increased patient repertoire variability. Distinct T cell subtypes could not be told apart.

This receptor was identified in a human donor with ulcerative colitis or Crohn's disease, or a healthy co-twin of an affected twin (not recorded which). The chain has TRBV7-6 and TRBJ1-3; TCRdb lists TRBD1, though no DNA is available to test this call. The sequenced sample was blood. The chain's CDR3 is CASSIGTGGYSGNTIYF.